Here is one TCR beta chain with its context. The germline CDR1 and CDR2 sequences are MDHEN and SYDVKM. V was shortened by 6 bases and J by 1 base, with 12 bases between the two germline ends. The CDR3 totals 14 residues. An input of about 0.45 to 1 ug of RNA was subjected to reverse transcription using random hexamers. The method of amplification for TCR beta CDR3 was immunoSEQ multiplex PCR, covering 54 Vbeta and 13 Jbeta. TCRdb used MiXCR to reprocess the immunoSEQ multiplex PCR reads, holding one entry per CDR3 protein. The profile shows a few hundred thousand distinct CDR3 sequences, about 82% of them singletons. This record belongs to a study of CD8 T cells in Susac syndrome. Sequencing of TCR beta was undertaken in CD8+ and CD4+ T cells derived from blood. TEMRA cells were FACS-enriched and CD8+ and CD4+ T cells negatively isolated.

The sequenced sample consisted of CD8+ T cells from PBMCs. The V call is TRBV28, the J call TRBJ2-5, with a tentative D call TRBD2 (5 bases). The source of this sequence is a human donor with multiple sclerosis. CDR3 bases: TGTGCCAGCAGAAATCAGGACTCCCAAGAGACCCAGTACTTC. Encoded protein: CASRNQDSQETQYF.